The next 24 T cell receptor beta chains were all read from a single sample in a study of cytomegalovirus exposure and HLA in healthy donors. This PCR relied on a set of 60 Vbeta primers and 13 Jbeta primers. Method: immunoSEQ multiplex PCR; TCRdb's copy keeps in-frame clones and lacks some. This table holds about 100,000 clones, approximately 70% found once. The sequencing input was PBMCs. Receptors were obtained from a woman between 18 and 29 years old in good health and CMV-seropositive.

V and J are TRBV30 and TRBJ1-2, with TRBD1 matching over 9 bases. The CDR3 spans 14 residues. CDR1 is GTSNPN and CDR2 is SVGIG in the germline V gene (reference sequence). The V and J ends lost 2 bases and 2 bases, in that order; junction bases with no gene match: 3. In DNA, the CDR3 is TGTGCCTGGAGTTGGGACAGGGCGAACTATGGCTACACCTTC. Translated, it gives CAWSWDRANYGYTF.

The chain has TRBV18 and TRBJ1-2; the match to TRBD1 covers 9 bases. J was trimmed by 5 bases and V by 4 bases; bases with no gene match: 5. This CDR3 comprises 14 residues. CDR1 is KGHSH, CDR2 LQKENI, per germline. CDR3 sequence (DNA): TGTGCCAGCTCACGGACAGGGGAACAGTATGGCTACACCTTC. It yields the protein CASSRTGEQYGYTF. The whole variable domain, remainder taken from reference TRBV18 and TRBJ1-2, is NAGVMQNPRHLVRRRGQEARLRCSPMKGHSHVYWYRQLPEEGLKFMVYLQKENIIDESGMPKERFSAEFPKEGPSILRIQQVVRGDSAAYFCASSRTGEQYGYTFGSGTRLTVV.

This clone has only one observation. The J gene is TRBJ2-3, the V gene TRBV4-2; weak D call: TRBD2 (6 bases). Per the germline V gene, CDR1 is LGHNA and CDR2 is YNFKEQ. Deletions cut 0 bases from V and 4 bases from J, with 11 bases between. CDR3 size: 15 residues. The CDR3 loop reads CASSQDSTRPDTQYF. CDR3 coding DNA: TGTGCCAGCAGCCAAGATTCGACTAGACCAGATACGCAGTATTTT.

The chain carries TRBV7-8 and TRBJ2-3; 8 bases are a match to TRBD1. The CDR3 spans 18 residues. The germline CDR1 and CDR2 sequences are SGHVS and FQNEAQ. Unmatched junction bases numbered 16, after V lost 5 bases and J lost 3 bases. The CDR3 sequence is CASSPGGGAGGMTDTQYF. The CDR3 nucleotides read TGTGCCAGCAGCCCCGGCGGCGGGGCAGGGGGCATGACAGATACGCAGTATTTT.

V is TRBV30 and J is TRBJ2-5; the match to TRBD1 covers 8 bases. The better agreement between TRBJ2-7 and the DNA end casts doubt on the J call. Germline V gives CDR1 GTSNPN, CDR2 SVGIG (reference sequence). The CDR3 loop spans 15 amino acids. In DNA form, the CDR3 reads TGTGCCTGGAGTCCTCGGACAGGGAAACAGTACGAGCAGTACTTC. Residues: CAWSPRTGKQYEQYF.

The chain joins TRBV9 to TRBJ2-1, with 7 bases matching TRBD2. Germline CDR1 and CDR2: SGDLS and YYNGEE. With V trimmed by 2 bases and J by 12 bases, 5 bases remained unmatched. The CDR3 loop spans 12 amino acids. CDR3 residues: CASSVSGGGQFF. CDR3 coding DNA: TGTGCCAGCAGCGTTAGCGGCGGGGGGCAGTTCTTC.

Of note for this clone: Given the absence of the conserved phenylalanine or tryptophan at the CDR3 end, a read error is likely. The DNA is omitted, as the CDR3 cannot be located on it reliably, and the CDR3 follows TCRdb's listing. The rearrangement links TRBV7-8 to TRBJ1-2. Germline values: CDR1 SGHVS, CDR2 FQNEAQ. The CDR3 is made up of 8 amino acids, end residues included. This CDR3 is CASSAPTS.

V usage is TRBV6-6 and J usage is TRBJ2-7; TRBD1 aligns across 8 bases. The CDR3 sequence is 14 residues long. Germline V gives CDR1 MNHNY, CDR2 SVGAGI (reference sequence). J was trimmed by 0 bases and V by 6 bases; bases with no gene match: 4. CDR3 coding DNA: TGTGCCAGCAGGGCCGGGACAGGCTCCTACGAGCAGTACTTC. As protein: CASRAGTGSYEQYF.

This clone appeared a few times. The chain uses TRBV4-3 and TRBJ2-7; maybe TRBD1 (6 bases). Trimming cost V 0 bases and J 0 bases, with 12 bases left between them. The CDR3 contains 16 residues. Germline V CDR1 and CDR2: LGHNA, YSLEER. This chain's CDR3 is CASSQDGVDSSYEQYF. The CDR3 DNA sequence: TGCGCCAGCAGCCAAGATGGGGTGGACAGCTCCTACGAGCAGTACTTC.

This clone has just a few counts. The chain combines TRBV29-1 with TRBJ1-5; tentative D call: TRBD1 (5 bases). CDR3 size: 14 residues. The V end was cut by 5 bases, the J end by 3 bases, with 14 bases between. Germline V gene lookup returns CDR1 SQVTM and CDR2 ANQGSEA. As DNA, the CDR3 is TGCAGCGTTACTCTCACAGGAAACAATCAGCCCCAGCATTTT. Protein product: CSVTLTGNNQPQHF.

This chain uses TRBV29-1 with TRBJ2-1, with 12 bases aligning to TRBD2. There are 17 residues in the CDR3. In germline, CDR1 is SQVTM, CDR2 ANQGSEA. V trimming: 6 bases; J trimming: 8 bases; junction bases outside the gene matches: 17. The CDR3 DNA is TGCAGCGTCTTGATGCCGACTAGCGGGAGTCTTATCGATGAGCAGTTCTTC. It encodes CSVLMPTSGSLIDEQFF.

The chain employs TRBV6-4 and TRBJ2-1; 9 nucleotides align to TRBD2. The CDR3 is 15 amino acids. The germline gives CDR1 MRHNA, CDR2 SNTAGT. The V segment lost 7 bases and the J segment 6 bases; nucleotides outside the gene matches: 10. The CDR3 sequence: CASTQLAGVTNEQFF. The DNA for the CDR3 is TGTGCCAGCACCCAACTAGCGGGCGTAACCAATGAGCAGTTCTTC.

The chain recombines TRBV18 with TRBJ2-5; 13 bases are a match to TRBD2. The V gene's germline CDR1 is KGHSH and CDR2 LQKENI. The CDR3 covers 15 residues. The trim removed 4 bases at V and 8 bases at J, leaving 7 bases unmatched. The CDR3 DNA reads TGTGCCAGCTCACTGACTAGCGGGAGGTCAGCCACCCAGTACTTC. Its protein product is CASSLTSGRSATQYF.

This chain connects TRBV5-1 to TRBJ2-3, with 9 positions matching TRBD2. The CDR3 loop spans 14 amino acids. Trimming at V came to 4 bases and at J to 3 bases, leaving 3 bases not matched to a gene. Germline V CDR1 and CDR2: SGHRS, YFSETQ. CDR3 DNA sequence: TGCGCCAGCAGCGGACTAGCGACGACAGATACGCAGTATTTT. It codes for CASSGLATTDTQYF.

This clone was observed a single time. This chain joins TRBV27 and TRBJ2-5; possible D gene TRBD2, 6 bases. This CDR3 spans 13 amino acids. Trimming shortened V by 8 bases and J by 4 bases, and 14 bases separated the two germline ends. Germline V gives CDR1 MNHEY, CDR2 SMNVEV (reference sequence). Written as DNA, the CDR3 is TGTGCCAGCCGAAGACTAGAACGAGAGACCCAGTACTTC. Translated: CASRRLERETQYF.

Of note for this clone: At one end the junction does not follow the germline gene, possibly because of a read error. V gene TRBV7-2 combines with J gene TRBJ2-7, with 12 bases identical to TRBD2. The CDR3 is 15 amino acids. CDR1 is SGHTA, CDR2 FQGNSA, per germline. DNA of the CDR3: TGTGCCAGCAGCCTAGCGGGAGGGAGCTCCTACGAGCAGTACTTC. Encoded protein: CASSLAGGSSYEQYF.

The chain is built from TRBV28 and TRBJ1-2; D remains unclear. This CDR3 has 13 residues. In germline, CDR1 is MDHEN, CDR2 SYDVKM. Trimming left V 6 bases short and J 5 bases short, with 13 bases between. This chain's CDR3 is CASSPGAAYGYTF. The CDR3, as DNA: TGTGCCAGCAGCCCCGGAGCGGCTTATGGCTACACCTTC.

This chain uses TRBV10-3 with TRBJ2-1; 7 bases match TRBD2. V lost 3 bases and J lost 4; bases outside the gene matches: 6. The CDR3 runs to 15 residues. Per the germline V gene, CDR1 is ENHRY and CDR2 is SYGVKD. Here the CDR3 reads CAISDYGGSYNEQFF. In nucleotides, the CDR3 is TGTGCCATCAGTGATTACGGCGGGAGTTACAATGAGCAGTTCTTC.

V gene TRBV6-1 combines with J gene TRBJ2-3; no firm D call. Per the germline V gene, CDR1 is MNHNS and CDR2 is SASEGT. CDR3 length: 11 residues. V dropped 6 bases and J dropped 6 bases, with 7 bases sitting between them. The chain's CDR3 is CASSPVDTQYF. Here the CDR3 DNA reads TGTGCCAGCAGCCCCGTGGATACGCAGTATTTT.

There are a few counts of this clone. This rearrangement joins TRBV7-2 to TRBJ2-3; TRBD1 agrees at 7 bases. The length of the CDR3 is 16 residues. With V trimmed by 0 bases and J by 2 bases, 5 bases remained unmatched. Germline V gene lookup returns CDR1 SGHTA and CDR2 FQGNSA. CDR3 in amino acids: CASSLALDRATDTQYF. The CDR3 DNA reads TGTGCCAGCAGCTTAGCGCTAGACAGGGCCACAGATACGCAGTATTTT.

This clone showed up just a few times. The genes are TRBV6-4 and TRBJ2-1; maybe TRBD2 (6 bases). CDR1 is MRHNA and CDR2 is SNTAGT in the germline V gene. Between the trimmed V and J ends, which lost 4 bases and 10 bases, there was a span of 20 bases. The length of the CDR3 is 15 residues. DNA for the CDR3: TGTGCCAGCAGTGTTTTCGGCGGGACCGCCGAAGAGCAGTTCTTC. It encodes CASSVFGGTAEEQFF.

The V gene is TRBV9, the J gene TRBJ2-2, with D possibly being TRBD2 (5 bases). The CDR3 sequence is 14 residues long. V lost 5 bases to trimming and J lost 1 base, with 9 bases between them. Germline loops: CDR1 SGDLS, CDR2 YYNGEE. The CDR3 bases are TGTGCCAGCAGGGAGGACTGGAACACCGGGGAGCTGTTTTTT. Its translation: CASREDWNTGELFF.

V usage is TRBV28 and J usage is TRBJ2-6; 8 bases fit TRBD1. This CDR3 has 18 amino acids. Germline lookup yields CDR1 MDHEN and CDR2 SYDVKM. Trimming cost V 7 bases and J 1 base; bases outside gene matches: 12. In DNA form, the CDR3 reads TGTGCCAGCACCTCACCGACAGGGGTTCCTTCTGGGGCCAACGTCCTGACTTTC. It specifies CASTSPTGVPSGANVLTF.

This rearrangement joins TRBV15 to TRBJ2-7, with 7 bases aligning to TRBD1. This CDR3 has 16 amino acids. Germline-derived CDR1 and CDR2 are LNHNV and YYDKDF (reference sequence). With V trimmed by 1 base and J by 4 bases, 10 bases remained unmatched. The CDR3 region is CATSRAPKGAGYEQYF. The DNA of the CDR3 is TGTGCCACCAGCAGAGCCCCCAAGGGGGCAGGTTACGAGCAGTACTTC.